A single TCR beta chain is shown here with its context. Its antigen is unidentified. Every bit of the isolated RNA underwent reverse transcription, so sequencing read expressed TCRB transcripts. Measured with immunoSEQ multiplex PCR; TCRdb has only the in-frame clones, and not every one. The profile shows 150,000 to 180,000 clones, 10% of them singletons. From germline, CDR1 is SGHDT and CDR2 YYEEEE. CDR3 length: 19 amino acids. Losses at the gene ends were 4 bases for V and 4 bases for J; bases not matched to a gene: 18. The sample is drawn from a study of beta chain features in type 1 diabetes. Study results and caveats: All four CD4+ subsets of Type 1 diabetes patients contained TCRB CDR3s that were moderately but significantly shorter.

The chain recombines TRBV5-6 with TRBJ2-1; 9 bases fit TRBD2. What was sequenced was central memory CD4+ T cells from blood. This receptor was obtained from a young man with type 1 diabetes. The CDR3 loop is CASSPDNYLASGNYNEQFF. The DNA for the CDR3 is TGTGCCAGCAGCCCTGATAATTACCTAGCTAGCGGGAATTACAATGAGCAGTTCTTC.